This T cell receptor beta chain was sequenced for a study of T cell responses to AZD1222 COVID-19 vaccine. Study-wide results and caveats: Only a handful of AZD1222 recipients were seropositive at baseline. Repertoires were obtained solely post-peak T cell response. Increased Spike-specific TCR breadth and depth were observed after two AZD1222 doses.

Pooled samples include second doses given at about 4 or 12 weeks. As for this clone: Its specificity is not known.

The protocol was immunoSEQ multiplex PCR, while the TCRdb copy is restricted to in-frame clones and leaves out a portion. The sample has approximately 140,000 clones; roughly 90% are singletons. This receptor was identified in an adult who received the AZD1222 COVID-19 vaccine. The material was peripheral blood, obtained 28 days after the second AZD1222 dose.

CDR3 loop: CASSHRKETQYF. CDR3 nucleotide sequence: TGCGCCAGCAGCCACCGAAAAGAGACCCAGTACTTC. This chain joins TRBV5-1 and TRBJ2-5, with D hard to call. Trimming shortened V by 4 bases and J by 3 bases, and 7 bases separated the two germline ends. The length of the CDR3 is 12 residues. The V gene's germline CDR1 is SGHRS and CDR2 YFSETQ.